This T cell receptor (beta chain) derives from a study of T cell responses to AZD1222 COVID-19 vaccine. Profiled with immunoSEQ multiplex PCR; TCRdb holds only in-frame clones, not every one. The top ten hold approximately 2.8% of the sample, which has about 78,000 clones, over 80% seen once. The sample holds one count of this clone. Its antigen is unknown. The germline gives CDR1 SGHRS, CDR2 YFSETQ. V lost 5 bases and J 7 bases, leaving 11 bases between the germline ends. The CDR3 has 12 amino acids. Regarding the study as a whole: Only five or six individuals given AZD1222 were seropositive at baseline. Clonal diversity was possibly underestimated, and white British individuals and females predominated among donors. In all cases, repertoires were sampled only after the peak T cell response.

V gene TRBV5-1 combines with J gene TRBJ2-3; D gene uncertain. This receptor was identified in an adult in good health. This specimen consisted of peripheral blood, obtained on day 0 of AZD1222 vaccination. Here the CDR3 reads CASSHNENTQYF. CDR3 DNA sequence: TGCGCCAGCAGTCATAACGAAAATACGCAGTATTTT.